Following are 8 T cell receptor beta chains from one sample sequenced in a study of shared clonotypes between healthy human individuals. Here immunoSEQ multiplex PCR was the method, and the copy in TCRdb shows in-frame clones only, minus some. This table holds millions of clones, around 90% found once. Sequencing was carried out using naive CD4+ T cells sorted from blood. The subset: CD45RA+ positively selected. These receptors were collected from a man aged 18 to 30 in good health.

The chain is built from TRBV18 and TRBJ2-7; D might be TRBD2 (7 bases). The CDR3 consists of 16 residues. The V gene lost 1 base and the J gene lost 0 bases, with 13 bases spanning the gap. The germline V gene encodes CDR1 KGHSH and CDR2 LQKENI. The CDR3 DNA sequence: TGTGCCAGCTCACCACGAGGGGGGGCCTTCTCCTACGAGCAGTACTTC. Residues: CASSPRGGAFSYEQYF.

In its sample, this clone was seen a few times. The same CDR3 arises from other DNA sequences in this sample as well. J is TRBJ1-2 and V is TRBV28; D is unresolved. There are 12 residues in the CDR3. With 3 bases removed from V and 4 bases from J, the gap between germline ends came to 6 bases. Germline V gives CDR1 MDHEN, CDR2 SYDVKM. The CDR3 bases are TGTGCCAGCAGTTTTCGGGGCTATGGCTACACCTTC. It codes for CASSFRGYGYTF.

The chain is built from TRBV7-9 and TRBJ1-3; 7 bases map to TRBD1. The CDR3 totals 14 residues. Germline values: CDR1 SEHNR, CDR2 FQNEAQ (reference sequence). Trimming at V came to 1 base and at J to 3 bases, leaving 0 bases not matched to a gene. In DNA, the CDR3 is TGTGCCAGCAGCTTAGGGGACAGTGGAAACACCATATATTTT. It yields the protein CASSLGDSGNTIYF.

This chain connects TRBV28 to TRBJ2-7; D call uncertain. The germline V and J ends were trimmed by 1 base and 7 bases, with 14 bases remaining between them. Germline V gene sequence: CDR1 MDHEN, CDR2 SYDVKM. The CDR3 sequence is 14 residues long. The CDR3 DNA reads TGTGCCAGCAGTTTATACGACGCCCGCCGGGAGCAGTACTTC. This encodes CASSLYDARREQYF.

V usage is TRBV7-9 and J usage is TRBJ2-1; TRBD1 might be the D (6 bases). V dropped 4 bases and J dropped 2 bases, with 9 bases sitting between them. The CDR3 loop spans 14 amino acids. Germline values: CDR1 SEHNR, CDR2 FQNEAQ (reference sequence). CDR3 in amino acids: CASSSQGTYNEQFF. CDR3 in DNA: TGTGCCAGCAGCTCCCAGGGGACCTACAATGAGCAGTTCTTC.

The V call is TRBV4-1, the J call TRBJ2-1; 7 nucleotides agree with TRBD2. The ends lost 7 bases at V and 5 bases at J; junction bases unmatched: 8. The CDR3 consists of 14 residues. Per the germline V gene, CDR1 is MGHRA and CDR2 is YSYEKL. The CDR3 region has the DNA TGCGCCAGCAACCCAGCGGGAATCAACAATGAGCAGTTCTTC. It specifies CASNPAGINNEQFF.

The rearrangement joins TRBV18 to TRBJ1-3, with 9 positions matching TRBD1. Germline values: CDR1 KGHSH, CDR2 LQKENI. Germline trimming cut 5 bases from V and 8 bases from J; bases unmatched to any gene: 10. CDR3 length: 15 amino acids. CDR3 nucleotides: TGTGCCAGCTCATCGGAGCCCGGGACAGGGTACACCATATATTTT. Translation: CASSSEPGTGYTIYF.

Comments on this clone: An end of the junction does not agree with germline; a read error may underlie this. This chain joins TRBV2 and TRBJ2-6; 9 bases line up with TRBD1. The germline CDR1 and CDR2 sequences are SNHLY and FYNNEI. The CDR3 contains 14 residues. The CDR3 loop reads CASSERQGDNVLTF. The CDR3 region has the DNA TGTGCCAGCAGTGAACGACAGGGGGACAACGTCCTGACTTTC. Combining the CDR3 with reference TRBV2 and TRBJ2-6 gives the whole variable domain EPEVTQTPSHQVTQMGQEVILRCVPISNHLYFYWYRQILGQKVEFLVSFYNNEISEKSEIFDDQFSVERPDGSNFTLKIRSTKLEDSAMYFCASSERQGDNVLTFGAGSRLTVL.